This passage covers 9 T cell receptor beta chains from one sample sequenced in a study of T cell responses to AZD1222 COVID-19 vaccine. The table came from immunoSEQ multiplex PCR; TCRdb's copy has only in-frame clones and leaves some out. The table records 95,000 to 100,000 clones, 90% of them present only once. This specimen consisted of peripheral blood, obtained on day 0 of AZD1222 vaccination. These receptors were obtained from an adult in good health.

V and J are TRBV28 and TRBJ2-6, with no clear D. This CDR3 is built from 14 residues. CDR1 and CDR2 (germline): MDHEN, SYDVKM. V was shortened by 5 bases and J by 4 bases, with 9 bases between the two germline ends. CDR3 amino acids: CASSGRPGANVLTF. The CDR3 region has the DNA TGTGCCAGCAGTGGGCGTCCCGGGGCCAACGTCCTGACTTTC. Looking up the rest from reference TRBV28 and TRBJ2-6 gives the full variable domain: DVKVTQSSRYLVKRTGEKVFLECVQDMDHENMFWYRQDPGLGLRLIYFSYDVKMKEKGDIPEGYSVSREKKERFSLILESASTNQTSMYLCASSGRPGANVLTFGAGSRLTVL.

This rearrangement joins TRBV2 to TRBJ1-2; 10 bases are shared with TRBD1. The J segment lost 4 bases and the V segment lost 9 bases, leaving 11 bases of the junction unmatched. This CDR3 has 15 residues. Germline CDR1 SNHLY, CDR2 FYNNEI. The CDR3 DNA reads TGTGCCAGTCTTTGGGACAGGGGTTTTGGCTATGGCTACACCTTC. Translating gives CASLWDRGFGYGYTF.

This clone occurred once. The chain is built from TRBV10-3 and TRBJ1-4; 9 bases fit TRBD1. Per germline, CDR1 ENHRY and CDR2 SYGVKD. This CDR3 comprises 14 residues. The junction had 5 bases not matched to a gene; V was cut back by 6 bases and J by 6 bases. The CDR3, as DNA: TGTGCCATCAGACCGGGACAGGGCCATGAAAAACTGTTTTTT. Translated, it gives CAIRPGQGHEKLFF.

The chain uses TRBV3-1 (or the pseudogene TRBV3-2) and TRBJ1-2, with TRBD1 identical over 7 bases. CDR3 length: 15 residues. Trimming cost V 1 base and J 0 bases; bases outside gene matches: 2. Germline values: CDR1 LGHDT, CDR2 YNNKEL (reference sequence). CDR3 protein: CASSQGGTANYGYTF. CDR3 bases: TGTGCCAGCAGCCAAGGGGGGACAGCTAACTATGGCTACACCTTC.

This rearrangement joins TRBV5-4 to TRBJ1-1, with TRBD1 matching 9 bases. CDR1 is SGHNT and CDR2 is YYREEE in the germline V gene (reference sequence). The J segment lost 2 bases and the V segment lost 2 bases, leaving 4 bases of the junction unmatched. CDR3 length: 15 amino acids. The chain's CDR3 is CASSFDRGANTEAFF. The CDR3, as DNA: TGTGCCAGCAGCTTCGACAGGGGGGCTAACACTGAAGCTTTCTTT.

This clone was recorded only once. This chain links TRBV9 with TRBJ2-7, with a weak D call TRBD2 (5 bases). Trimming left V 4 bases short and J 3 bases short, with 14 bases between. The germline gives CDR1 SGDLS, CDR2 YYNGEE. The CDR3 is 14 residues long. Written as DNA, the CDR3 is TGTGCCAGCAGCCCCGGACGGAGGAACTACGAGCAGTACTTC. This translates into CASSPGRRNYEQYF. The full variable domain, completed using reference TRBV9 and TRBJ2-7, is DSGVTQTPKHLITATGQRVTLRCSPRSGDLSVYWYQQSLDQGLQFLIQYYNGEERAKGNILERFSAQQFPDLHSELNLSSLELGDSALYFCASSPGRRNYEQYFGPGTRLTVT.

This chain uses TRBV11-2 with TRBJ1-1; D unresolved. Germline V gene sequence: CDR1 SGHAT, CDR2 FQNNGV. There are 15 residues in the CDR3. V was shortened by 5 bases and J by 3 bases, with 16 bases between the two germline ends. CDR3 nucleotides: TGTGCCAGCAGCAGACTGGACCCGGTTTACACTGAAGCTTTCTTT. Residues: CASSRLDPVYTEAFF. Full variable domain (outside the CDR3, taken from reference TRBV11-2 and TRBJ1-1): EAGVAQSPRYKIIEKRQSVAFWCNPISGHATLYWYQQILGQGPKLLIQFQNNGVVDDSQLPKDRFSAERLKGVDSTLKIQPAKLEDSAVYLCASSRLDPVYTEAFFGQGTRLTVV.

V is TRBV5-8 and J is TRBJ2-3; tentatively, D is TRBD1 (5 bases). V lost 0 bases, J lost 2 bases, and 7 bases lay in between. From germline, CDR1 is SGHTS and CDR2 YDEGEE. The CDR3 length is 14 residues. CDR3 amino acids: CASSLGGATDTQYF. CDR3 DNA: TGTGCCAGCAGCTTGGGTGGGGCCACAGATACGCAGTATTTT.

CDR3 residues: CASDIGGGPDTQYF. CDR3 nucleotide sequence: TGTGCCAGCGATATCGGGGGGGGCCCAGATACGCAGTATTTT. The chain recombines TRBV2 with TRBJ2-3; 8 nucleotides agree with TRBD2. The CDR3 is 14 residues long. The V gene end was trimmed by 8 bases and the J gene end by 4 bases; junction bases not matched to a gene: 8. Germline CDR1 is SNHLY and CDR2 is FYNNEI.